The sequence of this T cell receptor (beta chain) was determined in a study of CD8 T cells in ankylosing spondylitis (dated by TCRdb to 2015 to 2018). For the wider study: The study set out to find disease-linked TCR variants by profiling T cell receptor beta repertoires in ankylosing spondylitis patients and healthy donors. In total, the full study cohort was made up of about 110 healthy donors and 25 to 30 ankylosing spondylitis patients. Peripheral blood samples were taken, and synovial fluid was additionally collected from ankylosing spondylitis patients. Here is what the overall study found, with its caveats: A CD8+ phenotype was shown by the disease-linked clones, which were found at relatively low frequencies in peripheral blood. Blood from ankylosing spondylitis patients appeared to be characterized by a TCR beta motif made up of several highly homologous amino acid variants. The disease-linked clones were reported to be significantly enriched in matched synovial fluid samples from ankylosing spondylitis patients. Some motif variants had previously been reported in the synovial fluid and blood of reactive arthritis patients, which suggests shared mechanisms of disease initiation.

V has 3 bases trimmed and J has 3 bases trimmed; junction bases matching no gene number 5. Taken from the germline V gene, the CDR1 and CDR2 loops are ENHRY and SYGVKD. The CDR3 runs 17 residues from the cysteine to the phenylalanine. Kept here is only the CDR3 DNA, which spans 51 bases and is read in frame from base 1. Sequencing used an Illumina HiSeq 2500. TCR beta libraries were prepared by quantitative 5'-RACE with molecular barcodes. The authors' pipeline ran thus. A new computational method, built on a probabilistic model of VDJ rearrangement, was used to identify disease-linked TCR variants. TCRdb reprocessed the public reads (quality trimming at Q25 with fastp, clone calling with MiXCR) and kept in-frame beta chains. Merged by CDR3 protein, the rows form single entries marked with the most common genes and DNA. The V and J calls were not made by the authors but by TCRdb's processing. For this sample there are around 890,000 distinct CDR3 sequences; about 11% appear just once. Of the sample, approximately 0.5% falls within the top ten clones.

A remark on this clonotype: Its antigen is currently not known. Within one base of it there is no much larger clone, and no base qualities were kept.

Sequenced input: blood, either unsorted or a sorted T cell fraction (not recorded which). The V and J segments used are TRBV10-3 and TRBJ2-3; 14 bases in between match TRBD2. The sequence came from a male donor with ankylosing spondylitis. The DNA sequence is TGTGCCATCAGTGACCCGGGACTAGCGGGAGCTACAGATACGCAGTATTTT. Its protein is CAISDPGLAGATDTQYF.